This entry lists 30 T cell receptor beta chains sequenced from one sample in a study of T cells after yellow fever vaccination. A single record per CDR3 protein comes from TCRdb applying MiXCR to the 5' RACE reads. The profile shows about 340,000 distinct CDR3 sequences, almost 4% of them singletons. The specimen comprised PBMCs, sampled 5 days after the yellow fever booster vaccination. These receptors all stem from a man younger than 35 who received the YFV17D yellow fever vaccine.

The chain has TRBV12-5 and TRBJ2-2, with a weak D call TRBD1 (5 bases). Trimming removed 2 bases at V and 4 bases at J, with 11 bases between. CDR3 length: 15 residues. Germline CDR1 LGHNT, CDR2 FRNRAP. The CDR3 region is CASGLRQGATGELFF. The CDR3 DNA reads as TGTGCTAGTGGTTTGAGGCAGGGCGCCACCGGGGAGCTGTTTTTT.

The gene calls are TRBV7-9 and TRBJ1-2; D remains ambiguous. The V end was cut by 3 bases, the J end by 2 bases, with 7 bases between. The CDR3 consists of 13 residues. Looked up from germline, CDR1 is SEHNR and CDR2 is FQNEAQ (reference sequence). CDR3 protein: CASSFLTNYGYTF. The DNA of the CDR3 is TGTGCCAGCAGCTTTCTGACAAACTATGGCTACACCTTC.

The CDR3 DNA is TGCGCCAGCAGCCAAGGGGCCACAGGGTACTACAATGAGCAGTTCTTC. Its translation is CASSQGATGYYNEQFF. The chain combines TRBV4-1 with TRBJ2-1; tentative D call: TRBD1 (6 bases). V was cut by 1 base and J by 3 bases, with 13 bases left in between. CDR3 length: 16 amino acids. CDR1 is MGHRA, CDR2 YSYEKL, per germline.

In its sample, this clonotype was seen a few times. J is TRBJ2-1 and V is TRBV20-1; D gene unclear. Germline lookup yields CDR1 DFQATT and CDR2 SNEGSKA (reference sequence). This CDR3 has 15 residues. V lost 1 base and J 1 base, leaving 11 bases between the germline ends. The CDR3 reads CSARARATSYNEQFF. The CDR3 coding sequence is TGCAGTGCTAGAGCCCGGGCCACATCCTACAATGAGCAGTTCTTC.

The chain joins TRBV4-1 to TRBJ1-4; 7 bases line up with TRBD1. This CDR3 spans 18 amino acids. V lost 4 bases to trimming and J lost 0 bases; unmatched junction nucleotides: 11. From germline, CDR1 is MGHRA and CDR2 YSYEKL. CDR3 in DNA: TGCGCCAGCAGCCGCCCGGGACAGTCAATTGCAACTAATGAAAAACTGTTTTTT. Translated, it gives CASSRPGQSIATNEKLFF.

This clonotype was seen a few times. V and J are TRBV6-5 and TRBJ2-5; TRBD1 or TRBD2 may be the D gene (6 bases each). The CDR3 spans 14 residues. Trimming pared 5 bases from V and 4 bases from J, leaving 14 bases between. Germline CDR1 is MNHEY and CDR2 is SVGAGI. The CDR3 region is CASSASGGLETQYF. The CDR3 DNA follows: TGTGCCAGCAGTGCCTCCGGGGGCTTAGAGACCCAGTACTTC.

The chain couples TRBV5-4 to TRBJ2-3, with 8 bases lining up with TRBD1. CDR3 length: 14 amino acids. Germline V gives CDR1 SGHNT, CDR2 YYREEE (reference sequence). V trimming: 3 bases; J trimming: 2 bases; junction bases outside the gene matches: 2. The CDR3 bases are TGTGCCAGCAGCTCGGGACAGGACACAGATACGCAGTATTTT. Its translation: CASSSGQDTDTQYF.

This clonotype was observed many times. This chain uses TRBV6-2 or TRBV6-3 with TRBJ2-7; no reliable D call. V gave up 0 bases and J gave up 5 bases, with 23 bases separating them. CDR1 MNHEY and CDR2 SVGEGT come from the germline V gene. There are 18 residues in the CDR3. The CDR3 is CASSYSIQTSHDRNEQYV. For the CDR3, the DNA is TGTGCCAGCAGTTACTCGATACAAACTTCCCACGATCGAAACGAGCAGTACGTC.

This clonotype was seen many times. The rearrangement joins TRBV29-1 to TRBJ2-1; D unclear. V dropped 3 bases and J dropped 0 bases, with 15 bases sitting between them. The CDR3 is made up of 16 amino acids. CDR1 SQVTM and CDR2 ANQGSEA come from the germline V gene. CDR3 bases: TGCAGCGTTGAGGGATCCTTACACGGCTCCTACAATGAGCAGTTCTTC. Translating it yields CSVEGSLHGSYNEQFF.

The table lists this clonotype with many counts. The chain links TRBV20-1 to TRBJ2-7; the D gene is possibly TRBD2 (6 bases). Trimming took 5 bases from V and 1 from J, leaving 12 bases between them. Per germline, CDR1 DFQATT and CDR2 SNEGSKA (reference sequence). This CDR3 spans 13 amino acids. The CDR3 nucleotides are TGCAGTGCTTTTGATGGGAGGTCCTACGAGCAGTACGTC. Translating it yields CSAFDGRSYEQYV.

The chain is built from TRBV29-1 and TRBJ2-3, with 7 bases fitting TRBD1. J gave up 0 bases and V 5 bases, and 2 bases lay outside the gene matches. The germline gives CDR1 SQVTM, CDR2 ANQGSEA. The CDR3 totals 13 residues. CDR3 in DNA: TGCAGCGTTACAGGGGCCAGCACAGATACGCAGTATTTT. Its translation is CSVTGASTDTQYF.

J is TRBJ2-1 and V is TRBV7-6; tentative D call: TRBD1 (6 bases). Trimming stripped 1 base from V and 8 bases from J, with 15 bases between. In germline, CDR1 is SGHVS, CDR2 FNYEAQ. The CDR3 is 15 amino acids. This chain's CDR3 is CASSLGVNRVHEQFF. The CDR3 nucleotides read TGTGCCAGCAGCTTAGGGGTCAACAGGGTCCATGAGCAGTTCTTC.

The chain recombines TRBV5-5 with TRBJ1-5; 8 bases are shared with TRBD1. CDR1 is SGHKS, CDR2 YYEKEE, per germline (reference sequence). The length of the CDR3 is 16 residues. The J segment lost 1 base and the V segment lost 3 bases, leaving 6 bases of the junction unmatched. The CDR3 loop reads CASSSLQGVSNQPQHF. DNA for the CDR3: TGTGCCAGCAGCTCCTTACAGGGGGTGAGCAATCAGCCCCAGCATTTT.

The chain is built from TRBV24-1 and TRBJ1-1; the D gene is possibly TRBD1 (5 bases). Trimming took off 4 bases at V and 7 bases at J, with 12 bases between the two ends. Germline loops: CDR1 KGHDR, CDR2 SFDVKD. The CDR3 runs 13 residues. The CDR3, as DNA: TGTGCCACCAGTGACCATCTGACAGATGAAGCTTTCTTT. It yields the protein CATSDHLTDEAFF.

On this clonotype: Germline is not matched at one junction end, which may reflect a read error. The gene calls are TRBV5-4 and TRBJ1-3; 7 bases are a match to TRBD1. This CDR3 spans 14 amino acids. In germline, CDR1 is SGHNT, CDR2 YYREEE (reference sequence). The CDR3 loop is CASRLDRIGSKINF. CDR3 DNA sequence: TGTGCCAGCAGATTGGACAGGATAGGATCAAAAATTAATTTT.

This clonotype was counted at least ten times. The V and J genes are TRBV7-2 and TRBJ2-3; no reliable D call. The CDR3 spans 15 residues. Trimming pared 2 bases from V and 3 bases from J, leaving 12 bases between. Germline lookup yields CDR1 SGHTA and CDR2 FQGNSA. CDR3 protein: CASSLSLGGTDTQYF. Here the CDR3 DNA reads TGTGCCAGCAGCTTATCGTTGGGTGGGACAGATACGCAGTATTTT. The full variable domain, completed using reference TRBV7-2 and TRBJ2-3, is GAGVSQSPSNKVTEKGKDVELRCDPISGHTALYWYRQSLGQGLEFLIYFQGNSAPDKSGLPSDRFSAERTGGSVSTLTIQRTQQEDSAVYLCASSLSLGGTDTQYFGPGTRLTVL.

This clonotype was observed many times. This chain uses TRBV12-3 or TRBV12-4 with TRBJ2-5, with 11 bases identical to TRBD2. The trim removed 6 bases at V and 5 bases at J, leaving 11 bases unmatched. This CDR3 has 16 amino acids. In nucleotides, the CDR3 is TGTGCCAGCAGGGGTGAGACTAGCGGGGTATCGGAGACCCAGTACTTC. Its translation is CASRGETSGVSETQYF.

The table lists this clonotype with a few counts. J is TRBJ2-5 and V is TRBV20-1, with TRBD1 matching 8 bases. Germline V gives CDR1 DFQATT, CDR2 SNEGSKA (reference sequence). V dropped 7 bases and J dropped 4; count of bases not matched to a gene: 5. The CDR3 extends over 12 amino acids. CDR3 nucleotide sequence: TGCAGTGATACAGGGGGACGAGAGACCCAGTACTTC. Its protein is CSDTGGRETQYF.

In this sample, this clonotype turned up many times. The CDR3 loop is CASSVNTGELFF. CDR3 DNA sequence: TGCGCCAGCAGCGTGAACACCGGGGAGCTGTTTTTT. The V call is TRBV5-1, the J call TRBJ2-2, with D uncertain. V was trimmed by 4 bases and J by 1 base, leaving 2 bases between them. The CDR3 consists of 12 residues. Germline CDR1 is SGHRS and CDR2 is YFSETQ. The whole variable domain, remainder taken from reference TRBV5-1 and TRBJ2-2, is KAGVTQTPRYLIKTRGQQVTLSCSPISGHRSVSWYQQTPGQGLQFLFEYFSETQRNKGNFPGRFSGRQFSNSRSEMNVSTLELGDSALYLCASSVNTGELFFGEGSRLTVL.

This clonotype was picked up a small number of times. The rearrangement uses TRBV4-3 and TRBJ1-2; a weak D match, TRBD1 (6 bases). V was trimmed by 0 bases and J by 6 bases, leaving 23 bases between them. The germline CDR1 and CDR2 sequences are LGHNA and YSLEER. The CDR3 length is 18 residues. CDR3 residues: CASSQEMVGADSSDGYTF. The DNA for the CDR3 is TGCGCCAGCAGCCAAGAAATGGTGGGGGCCGATTCGTCCGATGGCTACACCTTC.

This clonotype was detected ten times or more. The rearrangement uses TRBV12-3 or TRBV12-4 and TRBJ1-1, with unresolved D. This CDR3 is built from 15 residues. V was pared by 5 bases and J by 1 base, with 14 bases between. The CDR3 here is CASSHDTGTNTEAFF. In DNA form, the CDR3 reads TGTGCCAGCAGTCACGACACTGGCACGAACACTGAAGCTTTCTTT.

The J gene is TRBJ1-5, the V gene TRBV15; no clear D gene. V was shortened by 5 bases and J by 4 bases, with 6 bases between the two germline ends. This CDR3 is built from 12 residues. Looked up from germline, CDR1 is LNHNV and CDR2 is YYDKDF (reference sequence). The CDR3 loop is CATSPANQPQHF. CDR3 DNA: TGTGCCACCAGCCCGGCAAATCAGCCCCAGCATTTT.

This clonotype was recorded a few times. The rearrangement uses TRBV6-2 or TRBV6-3 and TRBJ2-3; 10 bases map to TRBD1. V was clipped by 7 bases and J by 4 bases; unmatched bases: 8. CDR1 is MNHEY, CDR2 SVGEGT, per germline. The CDR3 extends over 15 amino acids. CDR3 DNA sequence: TGTGCCAGCACACTCGGGACAGGGGCTCCAGATACGCAGTATTTT. This gives the protein CASTLGTGAPDTQYF.

This clonotype was recorded many times. This sequence joins TRBV20-1 and TRBJ2-1; maybe TRBD1 (5 bases). The V end was cut by 5 bases, the J end by 8 bases, with 22 bases between. CDR3 length: 15 amino acids. CDR1 is DFQATT, CDR2 SNEGSKA, per germline (reference sequence). The CDR3 DNA sequence: TGCAGTGCTGCCCAGGACACCCCTGGTTTCGATGAGCAGTTCTTC. Encoded protein: CSAAQDTPGFDEQFF.

V and J are TRBV12-3 or TRBV12-4 and TRBJ2-2, with D possibly called TRBD1 or TRBD2 (5 bases each). The CDR3 extends over 13 amino acids. The V gene lost 4 bases and the J gene lost 7 bases, with 10 bases spanning the gap. The CDR3 is CASSSGTGGELFF. CDR3 nucleotide sequence: TGTGCCAGCAGTTCTGGGACGGGCGGGGAGCTGTTTTTT.

The chain joins TRBV12-3 or TRBV12-4 to TRBJ1-1; D remains unclear. Trimming removed 7 bases from V and 0 bases from J, with 6 bases in between. The CDR3 contains 12 residues. The CDR3 here is CASIGLNTEAFF. In DNA, the CDR3 is TGTGCCAGCATAGGTTTGAACACTGAAGCTTTCTTT.

This clonotype occurred many times. This chain joins TRBV27 and TRBJ2-3; D possibly corresponds to TRBD2 (6 bases). V was cut by 3 bases and J by 4 bases, with 14 bases left in between. The CDR3 consists of 15 residues. Looked up from germline, CDR1 is MNHEY and CDR2 is SMNVEV (reference sequence). The CDR3 bases are TGTGCCAGCAGTTTTGTCGGACTAACTGCAGATACGCAGTATTTT. Residues: CASSFVGLTADTQYF.

V is TRBV27 and J is TRBJ2-7; D remains unclear. V shed 0 bases and J shed 6 bases, with 15 bases lying between them. The CDR3 runs 15 residues. Germline V CDR1 and CDR2: MNHEY, SMNVEV (reference sequence). In nucleotides, the CDR3 is TGTGCCAGCAGTTTATCGAGCTTCCCTTTACGCGAGCAGTACTTC. This encodes CASSLSSFPLREQYF.

This clonotype has more than one count but fewer than ten. The rearrangement uses TRBV7-2 and TRBJ1-2, with D unresolved. This CDR3 region has 15 residues. CDR1 and CDR2 from the germline V gene are SGHTA and FQGNSA. Deletions cut 1 base from V and 2 bases from J, with 11 bases between. The CDR3 here is CASSLESKGNYGYTF. CDR3 bases: TGTGCCAGCAGCTTAGAAAGTAAGGGAAACTATGGCTACACCTTC.

This clonotype was counted ten times or more. The rearrangement uses TRBV10-3 and TRBJ2-5; 12 positions agree with TRBD2. CDR1 and CDR2 (germline): ENHRY, SYGVKD. The CDR3 contains 18 residues. The V gene end was trimmed by 4 bases and the J gene end by 3 bases; junction bases not matched to a gene: 12. In DNA form, the CDR3 reads TGTGCCATCAGTGTCTCGGCTAGCGGGGGGGCAGGGGAAGAGACCCAGTACTTC. Translated: CAISVSASGGAGEETQYF.